This T cell receptor beta chain was documented in a study of blood T cells in healthy people across ages. Whole-study findings and limits: The long-lived group displayed more naive CD4+ cells, plus higher diversity, than the aged donors did. While age rose, TCR beta diversity per million T cells dropped in a roughly linear way.

The V gene's germline CDR1 is DFQATT and CDR2 SNEGSKA (reference sequence). CDR3 size: 15 residues. J lost 1 base, V lost 5 bases, and 7 bases had no gene match. Note on this clonotype: Its antigen remains unidentified.

The use of a sample-barcoded 5' primer and a J-beta primer mix characterized a second PCR of 7 to 11 cycles. TCRdb passed the 5' RACE reads through MiXCR, listing each CDR3 protein once. The sample carries 1.8 million or so distinct CDR3 sequences, 35% to 50% recorded once. Sequenced sample: blood. This chain links TRBV20-1 with TRBJ1-1; 10 bases align to TRBD1. The clonotype originates from a human donor in good health. The CDR3: CSAPERTGGNTEAFF. DNA of the CDR3: TGCAGTGCTCCAGAGAGGACAGGGGGGAACACTGAAGCTTTCTTT.